This TCR beta chain derives from a study of T cell changes during pregnancy in multiple sclerosis. In germline, CDR1 is SGDLS, CDR2 YYNGEE. The length of the CDR3 is 14 residues. V was clipped by 0 bases and J by 5 bases, with 11 bases between them. Clones were sequenced by immunoSEQ multiplex PCR, and TCRdb holds only the in-frame ones, with some missing. Of some 94,000 clones in the sample, approximately 92% were seen once. The rearrangement uses TRBV9 and TRBJ1-1; D unclear. The specimen comprised peripheral blood, sampled in the first trimester of pregnancy. This TCR was sampled from a female donor with multiple sclerosis, enrolled in a pregnancy study. CDR3 amino acids: CASSVATSGTEAFF. For the CDR3, the DNA is TGTGCCAGCAGCGTAGCCACGTCGGGGACTGAAGCTTTCTTT.